This TCR beta chain was documented in a study of PD-1 blockade in classical Hodgkin lymphoma. Libraries were prepared by immunoSEQ multiplex PCR; TCRdb keeps only in-frame clonotypes and omits some of them. The table lists 15,000 to 17,000 clones, around 83% of them singletons. Overall study results and limits: With respect to the repertoire differences, their causes, possibly disease activity or prior therapy, remain undefined. TCR diversity at baseline was reported to be reduced in newly diagnosed patients relative to healthy donors.

This clone was recorded once. Its antigen is unidentified. Indicated time point: newly diagnosed, previously untreated cHL patient sample. Purified CD4+ T cells were obtained from thawed PBMCs through magnetic negative selection. Comparison came from newly diagnosed, untreated classical Hodgkin lymphoma PBMCs. This CDR3 spans 14 amino acids. Germline V gives CDR1 SQVTM, CDR2 ANQGSEA. Trimming stripped 5 bases from V and 5 bases from J, with 16 bases between. The sequence was collected from a human donor with classical Hodgkin lymphoma. The chain is built from TRBV29-1 and TRBJ2-1; D gene ambiguous. Specimen: CD4+ T cells from blood. The CDR3 loop is CSVYRPPGDNEQFF. As DNA, the CDR3 is TGCAGCGTTTATCGGCCCCCTGGGGACAATGAGCAGTTCTTC.